This TCR beta chain was obtained from a study of shared clonotypes between healthy human individuals. Overall study: Three plates each covered CD4 naive and memory; CD8 naive two, CD8 memory one.

The assay used deep level. Here immunoSEQ multiplex PCR was the method, and the copy in TCRdb shows in-frame clones only, minus some. The data show 2 million to 2.5 million clones, with about nine tenths seen just once and around 0.4% held by the top ten. On this clone: Its antigen remains unknown.

The germline CDR1 and CDR2 sequences are SGHRS and YFSETQ. This CDR3 has 16 amino acids. V was cut by 1 base and J by 6 bases, with 17 bases left in between. Study-level points and caveats: Lower generation probabilities were found for non-shared clonotypes than for those shared by all four donors.

This sequence was found in a young man in good health. Some clones in this sample may be carry-over from other donors' samples. The V gene is TRBV5-1, the J gene TRBJ2-1; perhaps D is TRBD1 or TRBD2 (5 bases each). Material for sequencing was naive CD4+ T cells from PBMCs. Regarding subset: CD45RA+ positively selected. The CDR3 DNA reads TGCGCCAGCAGCTTGTCAAGTCGGGGCCGGGGCAATGAGCAGTTCTTC. This translates into CASSLSSRGRGNEQFF.